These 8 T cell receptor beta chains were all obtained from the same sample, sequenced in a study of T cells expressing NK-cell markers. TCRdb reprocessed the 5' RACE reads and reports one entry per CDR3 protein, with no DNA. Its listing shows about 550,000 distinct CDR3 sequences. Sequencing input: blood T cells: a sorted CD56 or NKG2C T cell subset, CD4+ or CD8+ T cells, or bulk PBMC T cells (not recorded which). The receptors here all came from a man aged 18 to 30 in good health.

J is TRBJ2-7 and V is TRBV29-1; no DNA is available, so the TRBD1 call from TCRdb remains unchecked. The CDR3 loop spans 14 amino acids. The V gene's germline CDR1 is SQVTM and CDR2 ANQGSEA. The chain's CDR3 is CSVELYNRGSEQYF.

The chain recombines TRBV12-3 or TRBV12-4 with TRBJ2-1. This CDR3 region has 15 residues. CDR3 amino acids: CASSLRESSYNEQFF.

The CDR3 sequence: CASSTRDGNGELFF. V usage is TRBV11-2 and J usage is TRBJ2-2; TCRdb proposes TRBD1, but this gene call is untestable without DNA. The CDR3 runs to 14 residues. The germline gives CDR1 SGHAT, CDR2 FQNNGV.

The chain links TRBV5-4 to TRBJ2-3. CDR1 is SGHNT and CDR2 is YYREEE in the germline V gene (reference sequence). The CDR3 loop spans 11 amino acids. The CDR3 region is CASSFLNTQYF.

The CDR3 spells CASGEGISHTGELFF. The chain combines TRBV7-3 with TRBJ2-2. CDR1 and CDR2 (germline): SGHTA, FQGTGA. This CDR3 is built from 15 residues.

The chain's CDR3 is CASSSAGGGSYTF. This chain uses TRBV7-9 with TRBJ1-2. The V gene's germline CDR1 is SEHNR and CDR2 FQNEAQ (reference sequence). The CDR3 contains 13 residues.

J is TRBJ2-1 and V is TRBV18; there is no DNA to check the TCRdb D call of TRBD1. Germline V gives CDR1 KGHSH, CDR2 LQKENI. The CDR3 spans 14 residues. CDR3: CASSTEGQPNEQFF. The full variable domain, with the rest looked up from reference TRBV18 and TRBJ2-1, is NAGVMQNPRHLVRRRGQEARLRCSPMKGHSHVYWYRQLPEEGLKFMVYLQKENIIDESGMPKERFSAEFPKEGPSILRIQQVVRGDSAAYFCASSTEGQPNEQFFGPGTRLTVL.

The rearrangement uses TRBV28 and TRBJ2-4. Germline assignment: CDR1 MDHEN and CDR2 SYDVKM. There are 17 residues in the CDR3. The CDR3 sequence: CASSLVRMQLAKNIQYF.